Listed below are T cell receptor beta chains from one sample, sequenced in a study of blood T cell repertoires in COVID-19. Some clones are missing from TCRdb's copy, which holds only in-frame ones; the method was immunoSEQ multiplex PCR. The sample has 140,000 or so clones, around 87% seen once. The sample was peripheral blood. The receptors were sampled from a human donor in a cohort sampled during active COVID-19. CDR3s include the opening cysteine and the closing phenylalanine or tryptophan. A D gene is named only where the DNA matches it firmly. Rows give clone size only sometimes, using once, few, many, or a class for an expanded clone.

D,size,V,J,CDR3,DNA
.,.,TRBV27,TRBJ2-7,CASSFPSDSSLYEQYF,TGTGCCAGCAGTTTTCCCTCGGACAGCAGTTTATACGAGCAGTACTTC
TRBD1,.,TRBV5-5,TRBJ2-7,CASTGQGIYEQYF,TGTGCCAGCACGGGACAGGGGATTTACGAGCAGTACTTC
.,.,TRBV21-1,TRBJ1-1,CASSKGGGSENTEAFF,TGTGCCAGCAGCAAAGGAGGGGGCAGCGAGAACACTGAAGCTTTCTTT
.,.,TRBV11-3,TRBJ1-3,CASSLGGHPGNTIYF,TGTGCCAGCAGCTTAGGGGGACATCCAGGAAACACCATATATTTT
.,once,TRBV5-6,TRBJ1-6,CASSLWQGNSPLHF,TGTGCCAGCAGCTTGTGGCAGGGGAATTCACCCCTCCACTTT
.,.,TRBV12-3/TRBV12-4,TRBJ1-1,CASSPDPRRAFF,TGTGCCAGCAGTCCCGACCCTCGGAGGGCTTTCTTT
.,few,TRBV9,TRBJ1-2,CASSVDPSGSYGYTF,TGTGCCAGCAGCGTAGATCCGTCAGGCTCCTATGGCTACACCTTC
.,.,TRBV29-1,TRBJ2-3,CSVPGLAGTDTQYF,TGCAGCGTCCCGGGACTGGCTGGCACAGATACGCAGTATTTT
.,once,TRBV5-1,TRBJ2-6,CASSLVGSQGRFSSGANVLTF,TGCGCCAGCAGCTTGGTGGGTAGTCAGGGCCGGTTCTCCTCTGGGGCCAACGTCCTGACTTTC
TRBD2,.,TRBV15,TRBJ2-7,CATSRGLAGNYEQYF,TGTGCCACCAGCAGGGGACTAGCGGGGAACTACGAGCAGTACTTC
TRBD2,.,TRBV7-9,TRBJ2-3,CASSLGLAGVDTQYF,TGTGCCAGCAGCCTAGGACTAGCGGGAGTGGATACGCAGTATTTT
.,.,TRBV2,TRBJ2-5,CASSGIGGQETQYF,TGTGCCAGCAGTGGGATAGGCGGCCAAGAGACCCAGTACTTC
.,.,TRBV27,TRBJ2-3,CASSFGVSTDTQYF,TGTGCCAGCAGTTTCGGGGTCAGCACAGATACGCAGTATTTT
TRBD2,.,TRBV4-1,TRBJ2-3,CASSQGPQRGGLGTDTQYF,TGCGCCAGCAGCCAAGGTCCGCAGCGGGGGGGCTTGGGCACAGATACGCAGTATTTT
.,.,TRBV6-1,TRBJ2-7,CASSETGTIYEQYF,TGTGCCAGCAGTGAAACAGGGACCATTTACGAGCAGTACTTC
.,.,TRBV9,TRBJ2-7,CASSPGGDALYEQYF,TGTGCCAGCAGTCCTGGCGGGGACGCACTCTACGAGCAGTACTTC
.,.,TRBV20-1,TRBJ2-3,CSASPRVRTDTQYF,TGCAGTGCTAGTCCCAGGGTTCGCACAGATACGCAGTATTTT
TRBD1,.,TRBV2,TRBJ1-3,CASSRDRGRNTIYF,TGTGCCAGCAGTCGGGACAGGGGTCGCAACACCATATATTTT
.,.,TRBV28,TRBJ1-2,CASRDQQKPTNYGYTF,TGTGCCAGCAGAGACCAACAGAAACCAACTAACTATGGCTACACCTTC
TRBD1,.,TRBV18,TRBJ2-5,CASSQYGTAQETQYF,TGTGCCAGCTCACAATACGGGACAGCCCAAGAGACCCAGTACTTC
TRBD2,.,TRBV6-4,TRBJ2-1,CASSDRPSGRDEQFF,TGTGCCAGCAGTGACAGGCCTAGCGGGAGAGATGAGCAGTTCTTC
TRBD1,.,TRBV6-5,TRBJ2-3,CATRQGAPTDTQYF,TGTGCCACCCGACAGGGGGCCCCCACAGATACGCAGTATTTT
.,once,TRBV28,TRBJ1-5,CASSLSGGLSNQPQHF,TGTGCCAGCAGTTTATCGGGCGGACTTAGCAATCAGCCCCAGCATTTT
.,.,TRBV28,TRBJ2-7,CASSPVLTPYEQYF,TGTGCCAGCAGCCCCGTATTAACACCCTACGAGCAGTACTTC
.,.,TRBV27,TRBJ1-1,CARCGGRLNTEAFF,TGTGCCAGATGCGGCGGGCGGTTGAACACTGAAGCTTTCTTT
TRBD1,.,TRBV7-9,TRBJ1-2,CASTPGGGYTF,TGTGCCAGCACCCCAGGGGGCGGCTACACCTTC
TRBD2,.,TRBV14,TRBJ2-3,CASSPRAERGPLEQYF,TGTGCCAGCAGCCCTCGGGCCGAGCGGGGGCCCTTAGAGCAGTATTTT
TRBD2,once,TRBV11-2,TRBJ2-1,CASSLEAGGQSEQFF,TGTGCCAGCAGCTTAGAAGCGGGGGGGCAGAGTGAGCAGTTCTTC
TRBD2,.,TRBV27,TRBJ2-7,CASSPQRGPPYEQYF,TGTGCCAGCAGTCCCCAGCGGGGTCCCCCCTACGAGCAGTACTTC
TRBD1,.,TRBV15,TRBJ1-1,CATSHGGQGGAAFF,TGTGCCACCAGCCACGGGGGACAGGGGGGCGCAGCTTTCTTT
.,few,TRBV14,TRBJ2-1,CASSQDGLSNEQFF,TGTGCCAGCAGCCAAGATGGGCTTAGCAATGAGCAGTTCTTC
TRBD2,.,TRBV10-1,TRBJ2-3,CASSDLSGGAPDTQYF,TGCGCCAGCAGTGACCTTAGCGGGGGGGCCCCTGATACGCAGTATTTT
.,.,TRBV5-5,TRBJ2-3,CASRRTSTDTQYF,TGTGCCAGCCGCAGGACTAGCACAGATACGCAGTATTTT
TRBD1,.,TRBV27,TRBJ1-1,CASTNGGTVPKNDMRNTEAFF,TGTGCCAGCACCAACGGCGGGACAGTCCCAAAGAACGACATGAGGAACACTGAAGCTTTCTTT
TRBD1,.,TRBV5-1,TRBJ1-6,CASSLTGGGGNSPLHF,TGCGCCAGCAGCTTAACGGGAGGGGGCGGGAATTCACCCCTCCACTTT
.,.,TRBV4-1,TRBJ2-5,CASSQDPRGWETQYF,TGCGCCAGCAGCCAAGATCCTAGGGGGTGGGAGACCCAGTACTTC
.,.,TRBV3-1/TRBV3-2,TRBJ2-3,CASSPWARRHTQYF,TGTGCCAGCAGCCCATGGGCCCGCAGGCATACGCAGTATTTT
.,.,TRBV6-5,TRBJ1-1,CASSYVPGMNTEAFF,TGTGCCAGCAGTTACGTCCCGGGGATGAACACTGAAGCTTTCTTT
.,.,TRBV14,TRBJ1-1,CASSQRGARTEAFF,TGTGCCAGCAGCCAACGGGGGGCTCGGACTGAAGCTTTCTTT
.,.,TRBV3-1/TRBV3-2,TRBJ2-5,CASSYDTGSPETQYF,TGTGCCAGCAGTTACGATACAGGGTCACCAGAGACCCAGTACTTC
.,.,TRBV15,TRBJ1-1,CATSRDLLGGTYTEAFF,TGTGCCACCAGCAGAGACCTTTTAGGAGGTACGTACACTGAAGCTTTCTTT
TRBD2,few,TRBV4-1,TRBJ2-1,CASSRLAGANEQFF,TGCGCCAGCAGCCGACTAGCGGGAGCCAATGAGCAGTTCTTC
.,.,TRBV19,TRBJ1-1,CASSLVTLNTEAFF,TGTGCCAGTAGTCTGGTGACTCTGAACACTGAAGCTTTCTTT
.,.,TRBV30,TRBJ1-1,CAWAGTRAVWAFF,TGTGCCTGGGCTGGGACTAGGGCTGTGTGGGCTTTCTTT
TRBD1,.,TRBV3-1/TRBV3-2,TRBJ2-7,CASSQVQGAYEQYF,TGTGCCAGCAGCCAAGTACAGGGGGCCTACGAGCAGTACTTC
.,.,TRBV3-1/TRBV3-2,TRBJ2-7,CASSQGPGYNYEQYF,TGTGCCAGCAGCCAAGGCCCAGGTTATAACTACGAGCAGTACTTC
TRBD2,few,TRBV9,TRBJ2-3,CASSVGSGRATDTQYF,TGTGCCAGCAGCGTAGGAAGCGGGAGGGCCACAGATACGCAGTATTTT
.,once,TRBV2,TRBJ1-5,CASSEPRGRANQPQHF,TGTGCCAGCAGTGAACCCCGGGGTCGGGCCAATCAGCCCCAGCATTTT
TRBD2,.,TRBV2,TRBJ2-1,CASSPRLAPYNEQFF,TGTGCCAGCAGCCCCCGACTAGCACCCTACAATGAGCAGTTCTTC
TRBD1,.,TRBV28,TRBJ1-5,CASSSTGVWQPQHF,TGTGCCAGCAGCTCTACAGGGGTCTGGCAGCCCCAGCATTTT
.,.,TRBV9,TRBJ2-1,CASSPDSYYNEQFF,TGTGCCAGCAGCCCCGACTCCTATTACAATGAGCAGTTCTTC
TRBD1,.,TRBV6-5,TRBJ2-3,CASSADRGGTQYF,TGTGCCAGCAGCGCAGACAGGGGTGGTACGCAGTATTTT
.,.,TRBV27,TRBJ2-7,CASTVLYEQYF,TGTGCCAGCACCGTCCTCTACGAGCAGTACTTC
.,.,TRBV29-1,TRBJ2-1,CSVAPSNNEQFF,TGCAGCGTTGCCCCCTCTAACAATGAGCAGTTCTTC
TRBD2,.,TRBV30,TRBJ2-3,CASTSGRQDTQYF,TGTGCCTCGACTAGCGGGAGGCAAGATACGCAGTATTTT
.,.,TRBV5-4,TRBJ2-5,CASRETNREETQYF,TGTGCCAGCAGGGAAACTAACAGGGAAGAGACCCAGTACTTC